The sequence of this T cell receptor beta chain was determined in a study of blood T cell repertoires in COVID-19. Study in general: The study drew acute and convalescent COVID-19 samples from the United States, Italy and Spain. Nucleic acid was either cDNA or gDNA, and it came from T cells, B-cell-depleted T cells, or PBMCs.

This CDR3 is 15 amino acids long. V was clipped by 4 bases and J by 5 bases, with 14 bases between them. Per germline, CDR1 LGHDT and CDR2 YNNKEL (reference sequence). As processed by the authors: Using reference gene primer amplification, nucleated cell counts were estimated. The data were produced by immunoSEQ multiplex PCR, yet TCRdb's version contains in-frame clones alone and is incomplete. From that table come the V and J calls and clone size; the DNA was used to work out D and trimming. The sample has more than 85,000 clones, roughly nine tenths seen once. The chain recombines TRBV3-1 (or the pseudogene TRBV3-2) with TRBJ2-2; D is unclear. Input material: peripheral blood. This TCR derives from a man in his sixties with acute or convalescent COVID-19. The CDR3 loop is CASSPQIVRTGELFF. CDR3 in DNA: TGTGCCAGCAGCCCCCAGATAGTGAGGACCGGGGAGCTGTTTTTT.